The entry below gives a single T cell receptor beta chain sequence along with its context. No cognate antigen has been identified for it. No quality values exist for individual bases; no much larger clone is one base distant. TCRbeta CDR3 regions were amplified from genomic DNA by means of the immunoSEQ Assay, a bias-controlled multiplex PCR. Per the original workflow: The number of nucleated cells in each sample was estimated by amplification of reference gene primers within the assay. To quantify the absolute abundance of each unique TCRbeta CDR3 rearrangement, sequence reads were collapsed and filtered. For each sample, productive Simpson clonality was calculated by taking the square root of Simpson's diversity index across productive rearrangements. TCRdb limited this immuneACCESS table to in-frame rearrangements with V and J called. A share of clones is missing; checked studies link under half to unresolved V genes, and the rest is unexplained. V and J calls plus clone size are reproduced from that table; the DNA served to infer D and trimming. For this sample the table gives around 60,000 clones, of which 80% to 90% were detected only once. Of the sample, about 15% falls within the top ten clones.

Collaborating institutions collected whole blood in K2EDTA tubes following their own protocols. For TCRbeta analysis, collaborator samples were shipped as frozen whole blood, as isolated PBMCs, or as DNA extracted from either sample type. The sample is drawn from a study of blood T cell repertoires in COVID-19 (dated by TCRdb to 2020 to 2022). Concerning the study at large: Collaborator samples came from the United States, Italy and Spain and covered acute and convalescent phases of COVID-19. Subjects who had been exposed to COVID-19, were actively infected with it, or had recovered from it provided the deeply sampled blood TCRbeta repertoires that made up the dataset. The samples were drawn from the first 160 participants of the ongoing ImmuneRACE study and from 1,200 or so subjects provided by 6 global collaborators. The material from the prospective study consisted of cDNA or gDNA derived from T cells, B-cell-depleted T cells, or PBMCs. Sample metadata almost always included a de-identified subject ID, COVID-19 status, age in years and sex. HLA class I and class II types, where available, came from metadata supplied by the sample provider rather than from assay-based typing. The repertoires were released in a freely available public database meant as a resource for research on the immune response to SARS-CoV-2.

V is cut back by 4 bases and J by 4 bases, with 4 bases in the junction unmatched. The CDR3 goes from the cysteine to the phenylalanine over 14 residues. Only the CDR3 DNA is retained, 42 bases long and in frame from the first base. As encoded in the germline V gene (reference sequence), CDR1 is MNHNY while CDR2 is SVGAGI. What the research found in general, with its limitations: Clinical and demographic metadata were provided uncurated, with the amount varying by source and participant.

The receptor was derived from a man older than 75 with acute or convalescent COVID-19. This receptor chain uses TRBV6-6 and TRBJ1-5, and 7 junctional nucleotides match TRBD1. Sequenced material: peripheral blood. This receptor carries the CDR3 CASSSKTGNQPQHF. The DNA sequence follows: TGTGCCAGCAGTTCCAAGACAGGGAATCAGCCCCAGCATTTT.